The 27 T cell receptor beta chains reported below all come from one sample, sequenced in a study of regulatory T cells in long-lasting Graves disease. As for time point: newly diagnosed GD, antithyroid drugs for less than 3 months. TCR sequences were obtained from RNA taken from PBMCs. To make TCR beta libraries, researchers used iRepertoire HTBI primers and Arm-PCR of CDR3 regions. From the multiplex PCR reads, TCRdb called clonotypes with MiXCR, one entry per CDR3 protein. The repertoire holds under 500,000 distinct CDR3 sequences, with around 15% as singletons. These same data were also listed under a study on T cells in Graves' hyperthyroidism and ophthalmopathy.

This material consisted of peripheral blood mononuclear cells (PBMCs), taken at new diagnosis, from a patient treated with antithyroid drugs. The receptors stem from a woman between 25 and 40 years old with Graves disease.

The chain carries TRBV18 and TRBJ1-2; no clear D. The germline V gene encodes CDR1 KGHSH and CDR2 LQKENI. V lost 1 base to trimming and J lost 13 bases, with 4 bases between them. The CDR3 extends over 9 amino acids. This CDR3 is CASSPLPTF. In DNA, the CDR3 is TGTGCCAGCTCACCACTCCCCACCTTC.

The V and J genes are TRBV27 and TRBJ2-3; 13 nucleotides match TRBD2. The J segment lost 6 bases and the V segment lost 2 bases, leaving 2 bases of the junction unmatched. Germline CDR1 MNHEY, CDR2 SMNVEV (reference sequence). CDR3 length: 15 amino acids. The CDR3 region is CASSLRTSGSDTQYF. As DNA, the CDR3 is TGTGCCAGCAGTTTAAGGACTAGCGGGAGTGATACGCAGTATTTT.

This clonotype has at least ten counts. This sequence joins TRBV20-1 and TRBJ2-1; 8 bases are a match to TRBD2. The CDR3 runs to 16 residues. V lost 3 bases and J lost 10; bases outside the gene matches: 17. Germline V CDR1 and CDR2: DFQATT, SNEGSKA (reference sequence). CDR3 in DNA: TGCAGTGCTAGTTCCGCTTCTCGGGGGGGAAGCACGGAGCAGTTCTTC. Its translation: CSASSASRGGSTEQFF.

This clonotype has more than one count but fewer than ten. The V call is TRBV6-1, the J call TRBJ1-2; D is perhaps TRBD1 (5 bases). Per germline, CDR1 MNHNS and CDR2 SASEGT. V lost 9 bases to trimming and J lost 8 bases, with 22 bases between them. The length of the CDR3 is 14 residues. The CDR3 region is CARNTVGARSGYTF. The CDR3 nucleotides are TGTGCCAGAAATACAGTAGGGGCGAGGTCCGGCTACACCTTC.

This clonotype was recorded many times. The V and J genes are TRBV7-2 and TRBJ2-1; the D gene is possibly TRBD1 (6 bases). Germline CDR1 reads SGHTA; CDR2 reads FQGNSA. V lost 5 bases to trimming and J lost 5 bases, with 13 bases between them. The CDR3 runs to 14 residues. DNA for the CDR3: TGTGCCAGCAGCCCTTACAGGGTCCACAATGAGCAGTTCTTC. Translating it yields CASSPYRVHNEQFF. Based on the CDR3 plus reference TRBV7-2 and TRBJ2-1, the full variable domain is GAGVSQSPSNKVTEKGKDVELRCDPISGHTALYWYRQSLGQGLEFLIYFQGNSAPDKSGLPSDRFSAERTGGSVSTLTIQRTQQEDSAVYLCASSPYRVHNEQFFGPGTRLTVL.

This clonotype was seen more than once but under ten times. A much more abundant neighbour one base away suggests this may be a read error. The V call is TRBV6-1, the J call TRBJ1-1; TRBD1 matches 7 bases. V dropped 6 bases and J dropped 0; count of bases not matched to a gene: 4. Germline V gene lookup returns CDR1 MNHNS and CDR2 SASEGT. This CDR3 contains 14 residues. This CDR3 reads CASSRGQLNTEAFF. For the CDR3, the DNA is TGTGCCAGCAGCCGGGGACAGTTGAACACTGAAGCTTTCTTT.

This clonotype was counted at least ten times. The V and J genes are TRBV7-9 and TRBJ1-5; TRBD1 is a possible D gene (5 bases). The germline V gene has CDR1 SEHNR and CDR2 FQNEAQ (reference sequence). The CDR3 length is 16 residues. The ends were cut back, 4 bases at V and 0 bases at J, with 13 bases in the middle. The CDR3 spells CASSSTQGDSNQPQHF. The CDR3 region has the DNA TGTGCCAGCAGCTCGACCCAGGGAGATAGCAATCAGCCCCAGCATTTT.

This chain links TRBV11-2 with TRBJ1-1, with D perhaps matching TRBD1 (5 bases). There are 16 residues in the CDR3. V was pared by 7 bases and J by 0 bases, with 18 bases between. Germline V gene lookup returns CDR1 SGHAT and CDR2 FQNNGV. The CDR3 here is CASTPGQSGVNTEAFF. As DNA, the CDR3 is TGTGCCAGCACCCCGGGGCAGAGCGGAGTGAACACTGAAGCTTTCTTT.

In this sample, this clonotype turned up a few times. The chain is built from TRBV19 and TRBJ2-1; 10 nucleotides match TRBD2. The CDR3 is 13 residues long. V was pared by 5 bases and J by 13 bases, with 8 bases of the junction left unmatched. Germline CDR1 LNHDA, CDR2 SQIVND (reference sequence). The CDR3 region has the DNA TGTGCCAGTAGTCCTAGCGGGGGCTTTTCACAGTTCTTC. Protein sequence: CASSPSGGFSQFF. Looking up the rest from reference TRBV19 and TRBJ2-1 gives the full variable domain: DGGITQSPKYLFRKEGQNVTLSCEQNLNHDAMYWYRQDPGQGLRLIYYSQIVNDFQKGDIAEGYSVSREKKESFPLTVTSAQKNPTAFYLCASSPSGGFSQFFGPGTRLTVL.

There are many counts of this clonotype. V and J are TRBV12-3 or TRBV12-4 and TRBJ1-2; 9 bases are shared with TRBD1. This CDR3 spans 15 amino acids. V dropped 6 bases and J dropped 2; count of bases not matched to a gene: 7. The CDR3 nucleotides read TGTGCCAGCAGCTTCGGACAGGGGAGAAACTATGGCTACACCTTC. The encoded protein is CASSFGQGRNYGYTF.

The chain has TRBV9 and TRBJ2-5, with 8 bases lining up with TRBD2. This CDR3 contains 15 residues. Germline V gene sequence: CDR1 SGDLS, CDR2 YYNGEE. After removal of 2 bases from V and 5 bases from J, the junction contained 8 bases not matched to a gene. The CDR3 protein is CASSVLAGPGETQYF. CDR3 nucleotides: TGTGCCAGCAGCGTCTTAGCGGGGCCTGGGGAGACCCAGTACTTC.

This clonotype was seen a few times. This sequence joins TRBV28 and TRBJ2-7; 10 bases map to TRBD1. Trimming removed 5 bases from V and 6 bases from J; junction bases left unmatched: 13. This CDR3 comprises 16 residues. In germline, CDR1 is MDHEN, CDR2 SYDVKM. CDR3 DNA sequence: TGTGCCAGCAGTACGGACAGGGGGACACCTCGGGCCGAGCAGTACTTC. This encodes CASSTDRGTPRAEQYF.

The rearrangement links TRBV6-5 to TRBJ2-1, with D perhaps being TRBD1 or TRBD2 (5 bases each). The CDR3 is 16 amino acids. V lost 2 bases and J 2 bases, leaving 13 bases between the germline ends. The germline CDR1 and CDR2 sequences are MNHEY and SVGAGI. CDR3: CASSYREGRPYNEQFF. DNA for the CDR3: TGTGCCAGCAGTTACCGAGAGGGACGCCCCTACAATGAGCAGTTCTTC.

The genes are TRBV4-1 and TRBJ2-1; D tentatively reads TRBD1 or TRBD2 (5 bases each). The germline gives CDR1 MGHRA, CDR2 YSYEKL. This CDR3 spans 15 amino acids. Trimming took 0 bases from V and 5 from J, leaving 11 bases between them. CDR3 in amino acids: CASSQDGGKDNEQFF. As DNA, the CDR3 is TGCGCCAGCAGCCAAGATGGGGGAAAAGACAATGAGCAGTTCTTC.

This clonotype was counted many times. This rearrangement joins TRBV28 to TRBJ2-2, with 10 bases that match TRBD2. With 5 bases clipped from V and 4 bases from J, the junction kept 10 bases outside the gene matches. The V gene's germline CDR1 is MDHEN and CDR2 SYDVKM. The CDR3 runs 17 residues. Here the CDR3 reads CASSPLGSGRATGELFF. CDR3 nucleotide sequence: TGTGCCAGCAGTCCACTGGGAAGCGGGAGGGCCACCGGGGAGCTGTTTTTT. Full variable domain (missing parts from reference TRBV28 and TRBJ2-2): DVKVTQSSRYLVKRTGEKVFLECVQDMDHENMFWYRQDPGLGLRLIYFSYDVKMKEKGDIPEGYSVSREKKERFSLILESASTNQTSMYLCASSPLGSGRATGELFFGEGSRLTVL.

The sample holds many counts of this clonotype. The V and J genes are TRBV6-2 or TRBV6-3 and TRBJ2-1; the D is unclear. This CDR3 contains 12 residues. CDR1 is MNHEY and CDR2 is SVGEGT in the germline V gene. The V end was cut by 7 bases, the J end by 10 bases, with 14 bases between. The CDR3: CASIPSGREQFF. In DNA, the CDR3 is TGTGCCAGCATCCCGAGTGGCAGGGAGCAGTTCTTC.

There are many counts of this clonotype. The chain combines TRBV10-3 with TRBJ1-5; 7 bases are a match to TRBD1. V was pared by 4 bases and J by 4 bases, with 1 base of the junction left unmatched. Per germline, CDR1 ENHRY and CDR2 SYGVKD. The CDR3 spans 13 residues. The CDR3 sequence: CAISADRNQPQHF. The CDR3 nucleotides read TGTGCCATCAGTGCGGACAGGAATCAGCCCCAGCATTTT.

This clonotype was detected many times. The chain carries TRBV20-1 and TRBJ2-5; no definite D call. Per the germline V gene, CDR1 is DFQATT and CDR2 is SNEGSKA (reference sequence). The CDR3 extends over 11 amino acids. The germline V and J ends were trimmed by 5 bases and 5 bases, with 9 bases remaining between them. In DNA, the CDR3 is TGCAGTGCTGCGAGCCGGGAGACCCAGTACTTC. It encodes CSAASRETQYF.

This clonotype has a handful of counts. The rearrangement links TRBV19 to TRBJ1-5; 7 positions match TRBD1. CDR3 size: 16 residues. CDR1 is LNHDA, CDR2 SQIVND, per germline (reference sequence). Trimming removed 8 bases from V and 4 bases from J; junction bases left unmatched: 14. The CDR3 loop is CASQGENRNVNQPQHF. The CDR3 nucleotides read TGTGCCAGTCAGGGGGAAAATCGGAACGTTAATCAGCCCCAGCATTTT.

This chain connects TRBV9 to TRBJ2-7; D is perhaps TRBD1 (6 bases). The CDR3 is 17 amino acids. Germline V CDR1 and CDR2: SGDLS, YYNGEE. V lost 0 bases, J lost 2 bases, and 18 bases lay in between. Here the CDR3 reads CASSVGVVGHGPYEQYF. CDR3 bases: TGTGCCAGCAGCGTAGGGGTTGTGGGACATGGGCCCTACGAGCAGTACTTC.

On this clonotype itself: This may stem from a read error, because a much larger clone lies one nucleotide away. The rearrangement links TRBV18 to TRBJ2-4, with 10 bases fitting TRBD2. The CDR3 is 18 residues long. Germline assignment: CDR1 KGHSH and CDR2 LQKENI. CDR3 loop: CASSVRRLLAGVPAERFF. CDR3 sequence (DNA): TGTGCCAGCTCAGTACGAAGGCTTCTAGCGGGAGTCCCAGCGGAGCGGTTCTTC.

Details on this clonotype: Likely a read error: the CDR3 ends without its conserved phenylalanine or tryptophan. The V gene is TRBV28, the J gene TRBJ2-5, with TRBD2 matching over 7 bases. Germline CDR1 reads MDHEN; CDR2 reads SYDVKM. V trimming: 2 bases; J trimming: 4 bases; junction bases outside the gene matches: 4. The CDR3 contains 14 residues. CDR3 nucleotides: TGTGCCAGCAGTTTACTAGCGGCCACAGAGACCCAGTACGTC. Protein product: CASSLLAATETQYV.

This clonotype was found many times. This chain's CDR3 is CASSPQGGNQPQHF. The CDR3 DNA reads TGTGCCAGCTCACCTCAGGGGGGAAATCAGCCCCAGCATTTT. This chain uses TRBV18 with TRBJ1-5; 7 bases align to TRBD1. V dropped 3 bases and J dropped 4; count of bases not matched to a gene: 3. CDR3 size: 14 residues. Germline V gene sequence: CDR1 KGHSH, CDR2 LQKENI.

This clonotype has at least ten counts. V gene TRBV5-1 combines with J gene TRBJ1-2, with D unresolved. Germline assignment: CDR1 SGHRS and CDR2 YFSETQ. V lost 0 bases, J lost 2 bases, and 5 bases lay in between. The CDR3 is 13 residues long. CDR3 residues: CASSLVGNYGYTF. For the CDR3, the DNA is TGCGCCAGCAGCTTGGTTGGGAACTATGGCTACACCTTC.

This clonotype was found a few times. Its ends do not fully match the called genes, so a read error is possible. The V call is TRBV13, the J call TRBJ2-7; 13 bases map to TRBD2. Germline lookup yields CDR1 PRHDT and CDR2 FYEKMQ (reference sequence). The CDR3 is 15 residues long. The CDR3 loop is CATGTSGTKIYERYF. CDR3 DNA sequence: TGTGCCACAGGGACTAGCGGGACAAAAATCTACGAGCGGTACTTC.

This clonotype appeared many times. The chain combines TRBV6-1 with TRBJ2-7; 14 bases match TRBD2. J was trimmed by 6 bases and V by 5 bases; bases with no gene match: 6. The CDR3 loop spans 15 amino acids. Germline CDR1 is MNHNS and CDR2 is SASEGT. CDR3 residues: CASSPPGLAGVEQYF. The CDR3 DNA follows: TGTGCCAGCAGTCCTCCGGGACTAGCGGGAGTCGAGCAGTACTTC.

This clonotype has ten or more counts. The chain combines TRBV11-2 with TRBJ1-4; a possible D gene is TRBD1 (5 bases). Deletions cut 5 bases from V and 8 bases from J, with 21 bases between. This CDR3 has 16 amino acids. CDR1 is SGHAT and CDR2 is FQNNGV in the germline V gene. The CDR3 here is CASSHPFRGQIEKLFF. The CDR3 DNA follows: TGTGCCAGCAGCCATCCGTTTAGGGGTCAGATCGAAAAACTGTTTTTT. Complete variable domain (other parts from reference TRBV11-2 and TRBJ1-4): EAGVAQSPRYKIIEKRQSVAFWCNPISGHATLYWYQQILGQGPKLLIQFQNNGVVDDSQLPKDRFSAERLKGVDSTLKIQPAKLEDSAVYLCASSHPFRGQIEKLFFGSGTQLSVL.